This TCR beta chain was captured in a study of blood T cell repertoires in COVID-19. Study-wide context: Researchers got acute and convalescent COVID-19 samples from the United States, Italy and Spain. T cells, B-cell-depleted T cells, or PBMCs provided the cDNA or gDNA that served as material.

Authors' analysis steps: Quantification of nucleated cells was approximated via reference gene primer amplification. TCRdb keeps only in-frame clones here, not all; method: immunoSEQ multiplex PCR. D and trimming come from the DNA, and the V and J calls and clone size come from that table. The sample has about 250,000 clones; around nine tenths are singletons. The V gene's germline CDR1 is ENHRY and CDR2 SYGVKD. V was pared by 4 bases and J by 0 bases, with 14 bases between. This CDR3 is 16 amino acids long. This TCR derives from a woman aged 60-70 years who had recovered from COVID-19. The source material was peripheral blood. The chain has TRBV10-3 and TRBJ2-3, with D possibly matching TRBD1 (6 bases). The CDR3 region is CAISVNSRGSTDTQYF. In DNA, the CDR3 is TGTGCCATCAGTGTGAACAGTAGGGGGAGCACAGATACGCAGTATTTT.